Below are 21 T cell receptor beta chains sequenced from a single sample in a study of Ad26.COV2.S vaccination and SARS-CoV-2 variants. TCRdb's copy holds only in-frame clones and misses some; the assay was immunoSEQ multiplex PCR. The sample lists under 550,000 clones, around 90% occurring once. The treatment denotes: around 19 received Ad26.COV2.S at low or high dose, single or two shots; 5 received placebo; per-sample allocation not given. After the first vaccine or placebo injection, samples were drawn on day 63. The sample was peripheral blood, taken in a trial of Ad26.COV2.S vaccine versus placebo. Source of these receptors: a person aged 18-60 years who received the Ad26.COV2.S COVID-19 vaccine or a placebo.

V gene TRBV4-3 combines with J gene TRBJ1-1; no reliable D call. CDR1 is LGHNA and CDR2 is YSLEER in the germline V gene. The CDR3 spans 15 residues. V was trimmed by 0 bases and J by 4 bases, leaving 12 bases between them. CDR3 nucleotide sequence: TGCGCCAGCAGCCAAGAAACGGTGTGGACCACTGAAGCTTTCTTT. Translating it yields CASSQETVWTTEAFF.

The V gene is TRBV13, the J gene TRBJ1-1, with 8 bases fitting TRBD1. The ends lost 4 bases at V and 10 bases at J; junction bases unmatched: 11. CDR1 is PRHDT, CDR2 FYEKMQ, per germline (reference sequence). The CDR3 spans 14 residues. The CDR3 sequence is CASSWARQGLSAFF. The CDR3 DNA sequence: TGTGCCAGCAGCTGGGCTCGACAGGGGCTGTCAGCTTTCTTT.

The chain is built from TRBV2 and TRBJ2-1; 12 bases map to TRBD2. The CDR3 has 16 amino acids. Germline loops: CDR1 SNHLY, CDR2 FYNNEI. After removal of 5 bases from V and 6 bases from J, the junction contained 8 bases not matched to a gene. DNA for the CDR3: TGTGCCAGCAGTTTAAGACTAGCGGGAGTTATCAATGAGCAGTTCTTC. Protein: CASSLRLAGVINEQFF.

The V call is TRBV7-9, the J call TRBJ2-7; 9 bases are a match to TRBD1. Germline V gives CDR1 SEHNR, CDR2 FQNEAQ (reference sequence). This CDR3 has 15 residues. V was pared by 1 base and J by 5 bases, with 6 bases of the junction left unmatched. The CDR3 DNA is TGTGCCAGCAGCTTAGTGGACAGGGGACTGAACGAGCAGTACTTC. Its protein product is CASSLVDRGLNEQYF.

The chain uses TRBV2 and TRBJ2-7, with 9 positions matching TRBD1. J gave up 7 bases and V 6 bases, and 10 bases lay outside the gene matches. CDR1 SNHLY and CDR2 FYNNEI come from the germline V gene. This CDR3 is 14 amino acids long. The CDR3 nucleotides are TGTGCCAGCAGGGGGACAGGGTACGTCCTGGAGCAGTACTTC. It yields the protein CASRGTGYVLEQYF.

This clone was picked up one time. J is TRBJ1-4 and V is TRBV3-1 (or the pseudogene TRBV3-2); D not resolved. From germline, CDR1 is LGHDT and CDR2 YNNKEL (reference sequence). V was pared by 1 base and J by 3 bases, with 12 bases between. The CDR3 sequence is 16 residues long. The CDR3 loop reads CASSQVSEGSNEKLFF. The DNA for the CDR3 is TGTGCCAGCAGCCAAGTATCAGAAGGGTCTAATGAAAAACTGTTTTTT.

This clone was detected only once. This chain uses TRBV7-9 with TRBJ1-4; the D is unclear. Germline V gene sequence: CDR1 SEHNR, CDR2 FQNEAQ (reference sequence). The V and J ends lost 1 base and 3 bases respectively, with 12 bases between them. The length of the CDR3 is 16 residues. CDR3 DNA: TGTGCCAGCAGCTTAGGGAACAGTATCCCTAATGAAAAACTGTTTTTT. Protein product: CASSLGNSIPNEKLFF.

This chain joins TRBV30 and TRBJ2-1; D is possibly TRBD2 (5 bases). Germline assignment: CDR1 GTSNPN and CDR2 SVGIG (reference sequence). Trimming pared 2 bases from V and 3 bases from J, leaving 11 bases between. The CDR3 totals 14 residues. The CDR3 protein is CAWSRASGYNEQFF. DNA of the CDR3: TGTGCCTGGAGTCGGGCAAGCGGCTACAATGAGCAGTTCTTC.

This clone was observed once. The CDR3 loop reads CAISESFRRIKNTEAFF. The CDR3 DNA reads as TGTGCCATCAGTGAGTCTTTTAGGCGGATCAAGAACACTGAAGCTTTCTTT. The chain links TRBV10-3 to TRBJ1-1; D gene unclear. The CDR3 runs 17 residues. The germline CDR1 and CDR2 sequences are ENHRY and SYGVKD. V was shortened by 0 bases and J by 1 base, with 15 bases between the two germline ends.

CDR3 region: CASSLTTGASEAFF. As DNA, the CDR3 is TGTGCCAGCAGCCTTACGACAGGGGCCTCTGAAGCTTTCTTT. This chain uses TRBV7-9 with TRBJ1-1; 8 positions match TRBD1. Germline loops: CDR1 SEHNR, CDR2 FQNEAQ (reference sequence). This CDR3 comprises 14 residues. The V segment lost 5 bases and the J segment 6 bases; nucleotides outside the gene matches: 8.

The gene calls are TRBV4-3 and TRBJ2-5; possibly TRBD2 for D (5 bases). Trimming stripped 1 base from V and 5 bases from J, with 14 bases between. The CDR3 runs to 15 residues. Germline CDR1 LGHNA, CDR2 YSLEER. The CDR3 here is CASSQGESLFETQYF. DNA for the CDR3: TGCGCCAGCAGCCAAGGGGAGTCCCTCTTTGAGACCCAGTACTTC.

This clone was detected only a few times. The chain uses TRBV6-5 and TRBJ2-7; 11 bases match TRBD2. Trimming removed 9 bases from V and 0 bases from J; junction bases left unmatched: 1. The CDR3 contains 13 residues. The germline gives CDR1 MNHEY, CDR2 SVGAGI. The CDR3 sequence: CASGTSGSYEQYF. CDR3 in DNA: TGTGCCAGTGGGACTAGCGGCTCCTACGAGCAGTACTTC.

Comments on this clone: At one end the junction does not follow the germline gene, possibly because of a read error. V is TRBV7-7 and J is TRBJ2-1, with D hard to call. Germline CDR1 reads SSHAT; CDR2 reads FNYEAQ (reference sequence). CDR3 length equals 15 residues. The CDR3 reads CASSLEGGSYNEQFF. DNA for the CDR3: TGTGCTAGCAGCTTAGAAGGCGGCTCCTACAATGAGCAGTTCTTC.

The chain uses TRBV19 and TRBJ1-5; D is unclear. This CDR3 spans 14 amino acids. Germline loops: CDR1 LNHDA, CDR2 SQIVND (reference sequence). Trimming stripped 7 bases from V and 4 bases from J, with 14 bases between. CDR3 bases: TGTGCCAGTATGGGCAGGAGGCCAAATCAGCCCCAGCATTTT. This codes for CASMGRRPNQPQHF.

This sequence joins TRBV28 and TRBJ2-1; maybe TRBD2 (5 bases). This CDR3 is 17 amino acids long. V lost 3 bases to trimming and J lost 2 bases, with 17 bases between them. In germline, CDR1 is MDHEN, CDR2 SYDVKM. DNA for the CDR3: TGTGCCAGCAGTTTTCTAGAGGGCTCCACCCCCTACAATGAGCAGTTCTTC. It is translated as CASSFLEGSTPYNEQFF. Supplemented by reference TRBV28 and TRBJ2-1, the full variable domain reads DVKVTQSSRYLVKRTGEKVFLECVQDMDHENMFWYRQDPGLGLRLIYFSYDVKMKEKGDIPEGYSVSREKKERFSLILESASTNQTSMYLCASSFLEGSTPYNEQFFGPGTRLTVL.

In its sample, this clone was seen once. The chain couples TRBV7-6 to TRBJ2-3; D might be TRBD1 (6 bases). V was shortened by 0 bases and J by 4 bases, with 11 bases between the two germline ends. Germline lookup yields CDR1 SGHVS and CDR2 FNYEAQ. There are 15 residues in the CDR3. DNA for the CDR3: TGTGCCAGCAGCTTAGCCCCAGGGGAAGCAGATACGCAGTATTTT. It encodes CASSLAPGEADTQYF.

The chain is built from TRBV6-2 or TRBV6-3 and TRBJ1-2; D unclear. The germline V and J ends were trimmed by 0 bases and 4 bases, with 12 bases remaining between them. In germline, CDR1 is MNHEY, CDR2 SVGEGT. The CDR3 consists of 15 residues. CDR3 DNA sequence: TGTGCCAGCAGTTACTCGGACGTCCCCGTCTATGGCTACACCTTC. This codes for CASSYSDVPVYGYTF.

The gene calls are TRBV7-2 and TRBJ2-6; no definite D call. V dropped 4 bases and J dropped 2 bases, with 9 bases sitting between them. Per germline, CDR1 SGHTA and CDR2 FQGNSA. This CDR3 contains 15 residues. The CDR3 spells CASSSRRTGANVLTF. Here the CDR3 DNA reads TGTGCCAGCAGCTCCCGAAGAACTGGGGCCAACGTCCTGACTTTC. Full variable domain (outside the CDR3, taken from reference TRBV7-2 and TRBJ2-6): GAGVSQSPSNKVTEKGKDVELRCDPISGHTALYWYRQSLGQGLEFLIYFQGNSAPDKSGLPSDRFSAERTGGSVSTLTIQRTQQEDSAVYLCASSSRRTGANVLTFGAGSRLTVL.

V is TRBV29-1 and J is TRBJ1-2; unclear D gene. This CDR3 region has 14 residues. V lost 3 bases to trimming and J lost 4 bases, with 15 bases between them. CDR1 is SQVTM, CDR2 ANQGSEA, per germline. The CDR3 protein is CSVDSEKGSYGYTF. The CDR3 bases are TGCAGCGTTGATTCCGAAAAGGGCAGCTATGGCTACACCTTC.

The chain couples TRBV5-4 to TRBJ2-7; 10 nucleotides line up with TRBD2. J was trimmed by 2 bases and V by 4 bases; bases with no gene match: 6. The CDR3 has 15 amino acids. In germline, CDR1 is SGHNT, CDR2 YYREEE (reference sequence). CDR3 DNA sequence: TGTGCCAGCAGCCGATGGACTAGCGGTACCTACGAGCAGTACTTC. Translating it yields CASSRWTSGTYEQYF. Full variable domain (rest looked up from reference TRBV5-4 and TRBJ2-7): ETGVTQSPTHLIKTRGQQVTLRCSSQSGHNTVSWYQQALGQGPQFIFQYYREEENGRGNFPPRFSGLQFPNYSSELNVNALELDDSALYLCASSRWTSGTYEQYFGPGTRLTVT.

V and J are TRBV2 and TRBJ1-4; TRBD1 might be the D (6 bases). This CDR3 contains 18 residues. The germline V gene has CDR1 SNHLY and CDR2 FYNNEI. The V and J ends lost 6 bases and 0 bases respectively, with 20 bases between them. CDR3 coding DNA: TGTGCCAGCAGCATGGAAGGGGGGATCCCACCAACTAATGAAAAACTGTTTTTT. This translates into CASSMEGGIPPTNEKLFF. Combining the CDR3 with reference TRBV2 and TRBJ1-4 gives the whole variable domain EPEVTQTPSHQVTQMGQEVILRCVPISNHLYFYWYRQILGQKVEFLVSFYNNEISEKSEIFDDQFSVERPDGSNFTLKIRSTKLEDSAMYFCASSMEGGIPPTNEKLFFGSGTQLSVL.